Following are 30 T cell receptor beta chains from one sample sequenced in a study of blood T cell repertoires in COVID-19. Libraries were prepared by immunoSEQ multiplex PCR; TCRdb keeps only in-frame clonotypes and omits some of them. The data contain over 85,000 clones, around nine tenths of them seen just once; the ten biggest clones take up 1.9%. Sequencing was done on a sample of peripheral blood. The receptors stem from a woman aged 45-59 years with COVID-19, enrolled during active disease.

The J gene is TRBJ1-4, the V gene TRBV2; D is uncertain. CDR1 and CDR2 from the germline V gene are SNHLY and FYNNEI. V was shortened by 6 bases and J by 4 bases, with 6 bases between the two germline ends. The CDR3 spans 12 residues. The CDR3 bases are TGTGCCAGCAGGGTTAGTAATGAAAAACTGTTTTTT. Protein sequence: CASRVSNEKLFF.

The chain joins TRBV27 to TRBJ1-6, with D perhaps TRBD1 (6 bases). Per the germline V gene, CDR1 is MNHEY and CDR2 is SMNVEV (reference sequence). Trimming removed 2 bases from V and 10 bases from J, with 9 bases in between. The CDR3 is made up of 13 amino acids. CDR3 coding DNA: TGTGCCAGCAGTTTAAACAGGGACTCACCCCTCCACTTT. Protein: CASSLNRDSPLHF.

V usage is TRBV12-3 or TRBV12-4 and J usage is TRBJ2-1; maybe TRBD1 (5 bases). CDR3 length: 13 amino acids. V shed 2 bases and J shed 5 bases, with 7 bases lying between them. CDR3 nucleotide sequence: TGTGCCAGCAGTTTAAACAGGAACAATGAGCAGTTCTTC. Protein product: CASSLNRNNEQFF.

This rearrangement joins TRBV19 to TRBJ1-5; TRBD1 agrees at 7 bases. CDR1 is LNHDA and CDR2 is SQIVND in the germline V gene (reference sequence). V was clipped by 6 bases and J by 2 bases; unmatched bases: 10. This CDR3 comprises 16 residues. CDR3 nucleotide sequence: TGTGCCAGTAGGGACCCGACGGGACAGCGCAATCAGCCCCAGCATTTT. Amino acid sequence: CASRDPTGQRNQPQHF. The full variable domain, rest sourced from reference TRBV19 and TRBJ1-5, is DGGITQSPKYLFRKEGQNVTLSCEQNLNHDAMYWYRQDPGQGLRLIYYSQIVNDFQKGDIAEGYSVSREKKESFPLTVTSAQKNPTAFYLCASRDPTGQRNQPQHFGDGTRLSIL.

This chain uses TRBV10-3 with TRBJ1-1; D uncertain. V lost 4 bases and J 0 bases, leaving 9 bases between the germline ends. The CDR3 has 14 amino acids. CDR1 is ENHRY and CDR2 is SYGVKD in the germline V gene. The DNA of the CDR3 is TGTGCCATCAGTGGTGGCAGTATGAACACTGAAGCTTTCTTT. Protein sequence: CAISGGSMNTEAFF.

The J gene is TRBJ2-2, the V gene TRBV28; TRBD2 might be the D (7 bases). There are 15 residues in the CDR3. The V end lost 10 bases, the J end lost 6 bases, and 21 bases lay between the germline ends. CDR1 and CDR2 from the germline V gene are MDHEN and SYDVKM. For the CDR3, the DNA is TGTGCCATGGTCAGGGTGGCGGGGGCCTCCGGGGAGCTGTTTTTT. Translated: CAMVRVAGASGELFF.

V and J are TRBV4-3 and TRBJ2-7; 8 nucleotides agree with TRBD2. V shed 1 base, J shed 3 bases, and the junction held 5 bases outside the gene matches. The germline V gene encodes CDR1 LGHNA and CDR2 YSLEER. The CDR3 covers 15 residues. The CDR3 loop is CASSQALSGGYEQYF. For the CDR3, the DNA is TGCGCCAGCAGCCAAGCCTTGAGCGGGGGCTACGAGCAGTACTTC.

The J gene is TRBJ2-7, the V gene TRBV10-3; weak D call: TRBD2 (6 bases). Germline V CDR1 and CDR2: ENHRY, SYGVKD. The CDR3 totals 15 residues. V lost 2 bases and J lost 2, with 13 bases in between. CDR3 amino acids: CAISEVGGPTYEQYV. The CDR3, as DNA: TGTGCCATCAGTGAGGTCGGGGGACCCACCTACGAGCAGTACGTC.

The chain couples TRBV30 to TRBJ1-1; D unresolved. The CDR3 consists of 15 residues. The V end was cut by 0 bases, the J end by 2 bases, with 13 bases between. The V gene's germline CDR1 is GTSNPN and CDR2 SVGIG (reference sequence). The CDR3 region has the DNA TGTGCCTGGAGTGTAACCGGGGTCGGAAACACTGAAGCTTTCTTT. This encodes CAWSVTGVGNTEAFF. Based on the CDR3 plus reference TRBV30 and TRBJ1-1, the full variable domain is SQTIHQWPATLVQPVGSPLSLECTVEGTSNPNLYWYRQAAGRGLQLLFYSVGIGQISSEVPQNLSASRPQDRQFILSSKKLLLSDSGFYLCAWSVTGVGNTEAFFGQGTRLTVV.

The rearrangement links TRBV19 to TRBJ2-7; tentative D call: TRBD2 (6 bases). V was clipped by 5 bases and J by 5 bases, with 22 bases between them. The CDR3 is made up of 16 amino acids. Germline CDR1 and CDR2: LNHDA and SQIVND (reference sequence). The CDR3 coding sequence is TGTGCCAGTAGTCGCGCCGCGGAGGGAGGTAGCAACGAGCAGTACTTC. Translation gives CASSRAAEGGSNEQYF.

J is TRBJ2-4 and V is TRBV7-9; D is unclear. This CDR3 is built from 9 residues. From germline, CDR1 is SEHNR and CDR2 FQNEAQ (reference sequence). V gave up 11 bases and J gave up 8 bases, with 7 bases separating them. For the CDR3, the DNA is TGTGCCCCCGTTGACATTCAGTACTTC. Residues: CAPVDIQYF. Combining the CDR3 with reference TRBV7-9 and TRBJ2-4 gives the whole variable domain DTGVSQNPRHKITKRGQNVTFRCDPISEHNRLYWYRQTLGQGPEFLTYFQNEAQLEKSRLLSDRFSAERPKGSFSTLEIQRTEQGDSAMYLCAPVDIQYFGAGTRLSVL.

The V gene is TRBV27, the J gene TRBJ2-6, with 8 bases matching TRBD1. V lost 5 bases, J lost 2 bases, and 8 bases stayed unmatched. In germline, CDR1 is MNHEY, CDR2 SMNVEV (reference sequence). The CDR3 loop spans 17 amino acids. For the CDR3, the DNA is TGTGCCAGCAGTGGGGGACAGGTAATGGCTGGGGCCAACGTCCTGACTTTC. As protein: CASSGGQVMAGANVLTF.

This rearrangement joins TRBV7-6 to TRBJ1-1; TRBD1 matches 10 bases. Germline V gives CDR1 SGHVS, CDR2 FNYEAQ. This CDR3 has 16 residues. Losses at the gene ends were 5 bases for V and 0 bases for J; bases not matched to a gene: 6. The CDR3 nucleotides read TGTGCCAGCAGCGTCCGGGACAGGGGCCTGAACACTGAAGCTTTCTTT. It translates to CASSVRDRGLNTEAFF.

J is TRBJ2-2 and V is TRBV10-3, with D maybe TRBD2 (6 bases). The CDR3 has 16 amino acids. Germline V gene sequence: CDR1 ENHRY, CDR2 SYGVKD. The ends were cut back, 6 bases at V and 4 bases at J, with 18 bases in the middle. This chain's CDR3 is CAIRGRGGEATGELFF. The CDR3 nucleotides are TGTGCCATCAGAGGCCGGGGCGGGGAGGCCACCGGGGAGCTGTTTTTT.

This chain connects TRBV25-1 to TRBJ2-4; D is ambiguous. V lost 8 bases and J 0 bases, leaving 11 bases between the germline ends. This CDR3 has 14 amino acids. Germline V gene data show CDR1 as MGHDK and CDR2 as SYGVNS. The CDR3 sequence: CASSLSLAKNIQYF. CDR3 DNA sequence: TGTGCCAGCTCTTTATCCCTAGCCAAAAACATTCAGTACTTC.

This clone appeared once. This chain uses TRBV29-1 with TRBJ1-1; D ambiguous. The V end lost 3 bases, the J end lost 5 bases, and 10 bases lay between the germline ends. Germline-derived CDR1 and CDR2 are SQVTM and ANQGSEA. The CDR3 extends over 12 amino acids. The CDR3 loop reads CSVDSPGTEAFF. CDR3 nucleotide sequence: TGCAGCGTTGATTCGCCGGGGACTGAAGCTTTCTTT.

CDR3 in DNA: TGCGCCAGCAGCCGTGTCGAGGTGCAGTGGGTCCGGAATGAGCAGTTCTTC. Translation gives CASSRVEVQWVRNEQFF. The rearrangement uses TRBV4-1 and TRBJ2-1; D call uncertain. The CDR3 has 17 amino acids. Trimming pared 4 bases from V and 7 bases from J, leaving 23 bases between. In germline, CDR1 is MGHRA, CDR2 YSYEKL.

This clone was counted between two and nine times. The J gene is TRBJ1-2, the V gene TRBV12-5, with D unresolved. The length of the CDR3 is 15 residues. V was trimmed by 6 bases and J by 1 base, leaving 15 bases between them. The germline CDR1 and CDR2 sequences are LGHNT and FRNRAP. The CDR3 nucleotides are TGTGCTAGTGGGCTAAGTGTCCGACTTAACTATGGCTACACCTTC. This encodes CASGLSVRLNYGYTF.

CDR3 sequence: CASSPGTFVANYGYTF. The DNA for the CDR3 is TGTGCCAGCAGTCCTGGGACATTCGTGGCTAACTATGGCTACACCTTC. V gene TRBV28 combines with J gene TRBJ1-2, with a weak D call TRBD1 (6 bases). The germline CDR1 and CDR2 sequences are MDHEN and SYDVKM. V was pared by 5 bases and J by 0 bases, with 16 bases between. The CDR3 is 16 amino acids.

The CDR3 nucleotides are TGTGCCAGCATGGAAACAGGGTTATTTTCACCCCTCCACTTT. Its protein product is CASMETGLFSPLHF. The V and J genes are TRBV6-5 and TRBJ1-6, with D tentatively TRBD1 (6 bases). CDR1 is MNHEY, CDR2 SVGAGI, per germline. This CDR3 is 14 amino acids long. Trimming removed 7 bases from V and 9 bases from J, with 16 bases in between.

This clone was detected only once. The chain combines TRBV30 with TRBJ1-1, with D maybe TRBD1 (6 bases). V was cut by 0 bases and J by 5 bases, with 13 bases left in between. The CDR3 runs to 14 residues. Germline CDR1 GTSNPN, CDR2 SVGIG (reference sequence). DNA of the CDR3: TGTGCCTGGAGTGTAAACAGGGAGGGAACTGAAGCTTTCTTT. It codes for CAWSVNREGTEAFF.

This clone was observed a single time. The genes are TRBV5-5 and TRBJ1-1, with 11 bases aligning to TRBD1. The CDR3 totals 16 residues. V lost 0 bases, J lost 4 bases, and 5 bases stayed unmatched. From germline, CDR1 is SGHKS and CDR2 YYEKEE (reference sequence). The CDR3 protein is CASSLGGTGGFTEAFF. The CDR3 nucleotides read TGTGCCAGCAGCTTGGGCGGGACAGGGGGGTTCACTGAAGCTTTCTTT.

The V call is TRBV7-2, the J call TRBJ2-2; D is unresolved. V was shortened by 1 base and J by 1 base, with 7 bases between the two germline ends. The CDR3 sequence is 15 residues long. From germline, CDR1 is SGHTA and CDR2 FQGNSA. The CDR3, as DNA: TGTGCCAGCAGCTTAGGGCCGTTGAACACCGGGGAGCTGTTTTTT. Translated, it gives CASSLGPLNTGELFF.

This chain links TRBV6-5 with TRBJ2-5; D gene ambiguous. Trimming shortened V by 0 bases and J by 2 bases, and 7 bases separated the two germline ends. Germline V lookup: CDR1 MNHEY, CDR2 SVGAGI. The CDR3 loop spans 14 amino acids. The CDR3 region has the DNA TGTGCCAGCAGTTACTCGCGGAATCAAGAGACCCAGTACTTC. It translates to CASSYSRNQETQYF.

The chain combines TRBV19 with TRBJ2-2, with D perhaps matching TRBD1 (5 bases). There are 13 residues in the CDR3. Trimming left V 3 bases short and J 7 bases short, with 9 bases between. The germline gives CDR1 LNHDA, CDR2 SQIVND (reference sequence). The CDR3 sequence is CASSIRVDGELFF. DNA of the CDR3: TGTGCCAGTAGTATCAGGGTTGACGGGGAGCTGTTTTTT.

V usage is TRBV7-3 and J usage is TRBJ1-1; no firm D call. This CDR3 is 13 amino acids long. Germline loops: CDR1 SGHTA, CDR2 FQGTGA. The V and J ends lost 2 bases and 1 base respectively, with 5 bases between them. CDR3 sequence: CASSLRGNTEAFF. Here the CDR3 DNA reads TGTGCCAGCAGCTTACGGGGGAACACTGAAGCTTTCTTT. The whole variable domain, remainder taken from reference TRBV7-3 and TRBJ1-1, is GAGVSQTPSNKVTEKGKYVELRCDPISGHTALYWYRQSLGQGPEFLIYFQGTGAADDSGLPNDRFFAVRPEGSVSTLKIQRTERGDSAVYLCASSLRGNTEAFFGQGTRLTVV.

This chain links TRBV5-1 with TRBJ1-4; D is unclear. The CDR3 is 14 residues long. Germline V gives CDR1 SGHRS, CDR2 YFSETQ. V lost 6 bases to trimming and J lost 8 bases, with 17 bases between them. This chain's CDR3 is CASKGEGSGEKLFF. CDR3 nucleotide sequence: TGCGCCAGCAAGGGAGAAGGGAGCGGGGAAAAACTGTTTTTT.

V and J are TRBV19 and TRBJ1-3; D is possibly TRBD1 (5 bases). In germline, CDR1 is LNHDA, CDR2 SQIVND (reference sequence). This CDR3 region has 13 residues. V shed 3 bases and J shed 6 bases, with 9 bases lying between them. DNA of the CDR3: TGTGCCAGTAGTATGGGGCACTCAAACACCATATATTTT. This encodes CASSMGHSNTIYF. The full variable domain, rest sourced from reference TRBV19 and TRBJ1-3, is DGGITQSPKYLFRKEGQNVTLSCEQNLNHDAMYWYRQDPGQGLRLIYYSQIVNDFQKGDIAEGYSVSREKKESFPLTVTSAQKNPTAFYLCASSMGHSNTIYFGEGSWLTVV.

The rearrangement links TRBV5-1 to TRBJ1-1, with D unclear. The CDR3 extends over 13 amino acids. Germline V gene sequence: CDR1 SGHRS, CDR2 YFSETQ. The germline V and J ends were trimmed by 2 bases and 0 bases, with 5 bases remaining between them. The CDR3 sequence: CASSFTLNTEAFF. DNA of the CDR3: TGCGCCAGCAGCTTTACATTGAACACTGAAGCTTTCTTT.

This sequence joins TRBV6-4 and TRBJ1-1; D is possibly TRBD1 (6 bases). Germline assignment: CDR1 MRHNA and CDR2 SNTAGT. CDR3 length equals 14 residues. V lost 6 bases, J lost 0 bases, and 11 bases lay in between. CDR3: CASRRTAMNTEAFF. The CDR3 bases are TGTGCCAGCAGACGGACAGCTATGAACACTGAAGCTTTCTTT.